The sequence of this TCR beta chain was determined in a study of blood T cell repertoires in COVID-19. For the study at large: T cells, B-cell-depleted T cells, or PBMCs supplied cDNA or gDNA.

Method: immunoSEQ multiplex PCR; TCRdb's copy keeps in-frame clones and lacks some. The table has roughly 250,000 clones, approximately 90% seen once. The CDR3 is made up of 14 amino acids. V shed 4 bases, J shed 6 bases, and the junction held 5 bases outside the gene matches. Germline-derived CDR1 and CDR2 are SEHNR and FQNEAQ (reference sequence). The receptor comes from a woman between 40 and 55 years old with acute COVID-19. Specimen: PBMCs or T cells enriched from blood (not recorded which). The V and J genes are TRBV7-9 and TRBJ2-1, with TRBD2 matching over 8 bases. The CDR3 DNA sequence: TGTGCCAGCAGCTCTACCAGCGGGAGCAATGAGCAGTTCTTC. This encodes CASSSTSGSNEQFF.